This T cell receptor (beta chain) is from a study of blood T cell repertoires in COVID-19. CDR1 is SGDLS, CDR2 YYNGEE, per germline. The CDR3 is 15 residues long. V lost 6 bases and J 0 bases, leaving 14 bases between the germline ends. Repertoires were generated with immunoSEQ multiplex PCR, while TCRdb's copy carries only in-frame clones and drops some. Of around 170,000 clones listed, roughly 90% were seen once; the top ten hold roughly 24%. The V call is TRBV9, the J call TRBJ2-3; no firm D call. This sequence was found in a man aged 60 to 69 with acute or convalescent COVID-19. Sequencing was done on a sample of peripheral blood. The CDR3 protein is CASNSNGLSTDTQYF. In DNA, the CDR3 is TGTGCCAGCAACTCCAATGGGCTGAGCACAGATACGCAGTATTTT.